Listed below are T cell receptor beta chains from one sample, sequenced in a study of blood T cell repertoires in COVID-19. Sequencing used immunoSEQ multiplex PCR; TCRdb keeps in-frame clones, though not all of them. The repertoire includes hundreds of thousands of clones, about 90% of them detected once, and roughly 3.5% sits in the top ten. Sequenced sample: peripheral blood. These receptors came from a woman between 18 and 29 years old who had recovered from COVID-19. CDR3s include the opening cysteine and the closing phenylalanine or tryptophan. The D gene is left open where the match is weak. Clone size is shown for a subset of rows, as once, few, many or a class of expanded clone.

cdr3_length	j_call	v_call	clone_size	d_call	cdr3_aa	cdr3_nt
14	TRBJ1-2	TRBV27	.	TRBD1	CASSSTGPRYGYTF	TGTGCCAGCAGCTCGACAGGGCCGAGGTATGGCTACACCTTC
16	TRBJ2-5	TRBV5-1	.	TRBD2	CASSLETSGSGETQYF	TGCGCCAGCAGCTTGGAGACTAGCGGGAGCGGGGAGACCCAGTACTTC
14	TRBJ2-4	TRBV11-3	.	.	CASSLGPSSDIQYF	TGTGCCAGCAGCTTAGGTCCTAGCTCGGACATTCAGTACTTC
15	TRBJ1-2	TRBV19	once	.	CASSIELTDNYGYTF	TGTGCCAGTAGTATAGAGTTGACAGATAACTATGGCTACACCTTC
15	TRBJ1-3	TRBV19	.	TRBD1	CATKTGEVAGNTIYF	TGTGCCACCAAAACAGGGGAAGTAGCGGGAAACACCATATATTTT
13	TRBJ1-3	TRBV30	.	.	CAWSVGLGDTIYF	TGTGCCTGGAGTGTAGGTCTCGGAGACACCATATATTTT
16	TRBJ1-1	TRBV7-9	.	.	CASSLIRGGPYLEAFF	TGTGCCAGCAGCTTAATCAGGGGAGGGCCTTATCTAGAAGCTTTCTTT
15	TRBJ2-3	TRBV5-8	.	TRBD1	CASSLGGQSTDTQYF	TGTGCCAGCAGCTTGGGGGGACAGAGCACAGATACGCAGTATTTT
14	TRBJ1-5	TRBV24-1	.	.	CATSPRGWNQPQHF	TGTGCCACCAGTCCGAGGGGGTGGAATCAGCCCCAGCATTTT
14	TRBJ2-1	TRBV30	.	TRBD2	CAWGSGHSYNEQFF	TGTGCCTGGGGTAGCGGGCACTCCTACAATGAGCAGTTCTTC
16	TRBJ2-1	TRBV24-1	.	.	CATSDGAAGPYGEQFF	TGTGCCACCAGTGATGGCGCCGCAGGGCCCTATGGTGAGCAGTTCTTC
16	TRBJ2-1	TRBV24-1	once	TRBD2	CATSDPSAGPYNEQFF	TGTGCCACCAGTGACCCCTCAGCGGGGCCCTACAATGAGCAGTTCTTC
15	TRBJ2-6	TRBV27	once	.	CASSLTAAGANVLTF	TGTGCCAGCAGTTTAACAGCGGCTGGGGCCAACGTCCTGACTTTC
16	TRBJ1-2	TRBV7-9	.	.	CASSLGSFKENYGYTF	TGTGCCAGCAGCTTAGGGTCCTTCAAGGAGAACTATGGCTACACCTTC
13	TRBJ2-1	TRBV21-1	.	.	CASSKRQGTEQFF	TGTGCCAGCAGCAAGAGACAGGGCACTGAGCAGTTCTTC
13	TRBJ2-3	TRBV20-1	.	.	CSASLDSTDTQYF	TGCAGTGCTAGTCTAGACTCCACAGATACGCAGTATTTT
15	TRBJ2-2	TRBV5-1	.	.	CASQEGGTNTGELFF	TGCGCCAGCCAAGAGGGCGGCACGAACACCGGGGAGCTGTTTTTT
14	TRBJ2-3	TRBV24-1	.	TRBD2	CATSPAGGTDTQYF	TGTGCCACCAGTCCCGCGGGAGGCACAGATACGCAGTATTTT
17	TRBJ2-3	TRBV6-2/TRBV6-3	.	TRBD2	CASSYQLGLAATDTQYF	TGTGCCAGCAGTTACCAACTCGGACTAGCGGCCACAGATACGCAGTATTTT
16	TRBJ2-1	TRBV29-1	.	.	CSVALITSDSDNEQFF	TGCAGCGTTGCCCTTATAACTTCTGACTCTGACAATGAGCAGTTCTTC
17	TRBJ1-2	TRBV7-8	.	TRBD1	CASSKRDRASGDYGYTF	TGTGCCAGCAGCAAGCGGGACAGGGCATCGGGGGACTATGGCTACACCTTC
20	TRBJ2-3	TRBV6-2/TRBV6-3	.	TRBD2	CASSYSMAGTSGRAPDTQYF	TGTGCCAGCAGTTACTCGATGGCCGGGACTAGCGGGAGGGCCCCAGATACGCAGTATTTT
15	TRBJ1-4	TRBV5-1	.	TRBD1	CASSLVGTGLEKLFF	TGCGCCAGCAGCTTGGTAGGGACAGGGCTTGAAAAACTGTTTTTT
15	TRBJ2-5	TRBV6-2/TRBV6-3	.	TRBD1	CASSLSGQPQETQYF	TGTGCCAGCAGTCTGTCGGGACAGCCCCAAGAGACCCAGTACTTC
14	TRBJ2-5	TRBV5-6	.	.	CASSLGRLRETQYF	TGTGCCAGCAGCTTGGGTAGGCTCAGGGAGACCCAGTACTTC
18	TRBJ1-2	TRBV6-1	.	TRBD1	CASSVNSPTGAPHYGYTF	TGTGCCAGCAGTGTTAACAGTCCGACAGGGGCCCCCCACTATGGCTACACCTTC
15	TRBJ1-6	TRBV6-2/TRBV6-3	once	TRBD1	CASSPWDRGLSPLHF	TGTGCCAGCAGCCCCTGGGACAGGGGGTTATCACCCCTCCACTTT
13	TRBJ2-4	TRBV15	.	.	CATSSSLRDTQYF	TGTGCCACCAGCTCGTCATTACGGGATACTCAGTACTTC
14	TRBJ1-1	TRBV28	.	TRBD1	CASSWDRVASEAFF	TGTGCCAGCAGTTGGGACAGGGTTGCGAGTGAAGCTTTCTTT
15	TRBJ1-4	TRBV4-1	.	TRBD1	CASSPGTVEGEKLFF	TGCGCCAGCAGCCCCGGGACAGTAGAAGGTGAAAAACTGTTTTTT
11	TRBJ1-1	TRBV10-2	.	.	CASSESLEAFF	TGCGCCAGCAGTGAGTCCCTTGAAGCTTTCTTT
13	TRBJ2-5	TRBV11-2	.	.	CASSLERVETQYF	TGTGCCAGCAGCTTAGAGCGAGTGGAGACCCAGTACTTC
16	TRBJ2-3	TRBV18	.	TRBD2	CASSYGLAGVTDTQYF	TGTGCCAGCTCATACGGACTAGCGGGAGTGACAGATACGCAGTATTTT
13	TRBJ1-2	TRBV9	.	.	CASSVSGVGWLTF	TGTGCCAGCAGCGTGTCCGGGGTGGGTTGGCTCACCTTC
13	TRBJ1-2	TRBV12-3/TRBV12-4	.	.	CASSRQRGGGYTF	TGTGCCAGCAGTCGCCAAAGGGGGGGAGGCTACACCTTC
14	TRBJ1-1	TRBV4-3	.	.	CASSQDQFLRGAFF	TGCGCCAGCAGCCAAGATCAATTCCTGAGAGGGGCTTTCTTT